Presented here are 4 T cell receptor beta chains from one specimen sequenced in a study of T cell repertoires in cytomegalovirus infection. TCRdb ran MiXCR on the reads and lists one entry per CDR3 protein. Among about 920,000 distinct CDR3 sequences listed, around 32% were seen once. For these TCRs, the target antigens are not known. The sequencing used cultured CD8+ T cells from PBMCs, collected from culture after CMV antigen stimulation. These receptor sequences come from a human donor in good health (CMV status not recorded). Some clones in this sample may be carry-over from other donors' samples.

The gene calls are TRBV6-1 and TRBJ1-1, with unresolved D. CDR1 and CDR2 (germline): MNHNS, SASEGT. The V gene lost 5 bases and the J gene lost 0 bases, with 16 bases spanning the gap. The CDR3 extends over 16 amino acids. CDR3 sequence reads: CASSLTSRGMNTEAFF. The DNA of the CDR3 is TGTGCCAGCAGTTTAACCTCGCGGGGAATGAACACTGAAGCTTTCTTT.

J is TRBJ2-3 and V is TRBV6-6, with a tentative D call TRBD2 (6 bases). This CDR3 is built from 14 residues. Germline CDR1 and CDR2: MNHNY and SVGAGI (reference sequence). Trimming pared 7 bases from V and 2 bases from J, leaving 13 bases between. In DNA form, the CDR3 reads TGTGCCAGCATCCAACAGGACTACACAGATACGCAGTATTTT. This sequence encodes CASIQQDYTDTQYF.

The gene calls are TRBV4-1 and TRBJ1-4, with 7 bases lining up with TRBD1. CDR1 MGHRA and CDR2 YSYEKL come from the germline V gene. With 3 bases clipped from V and 0 bases from J, the junction kept 4 bases outside the gene matches. This CDR3 comprises 16 residues. For the CDR3, the DNA is TGCGCCAGCAGCCATTTTACAGGGGCAACTAATGAAAAACTGTTTTTT. Its protein is CASSHFTGATNEKLFF.

V gene TRBV7-6 combines with J gene TRBJ1-5, with D tentatively TRBD1 (5 bases). Germline CDR1 and CDR2: SGHVS and FNYEAQ. Trimming shortened V by 2 bases and J by 1 base, and 12 bases separated the two germline ends. The CDR3 has 16 amino acids. This CDR3 reads CASSLWGEGSNQPQHF. The CDR3 nucleotides read TGTGCCAGCAGCTTATGGGGCGAAGGGAGCAATCAGCCCCAGCATTTT.